These T cell receptor beta chains were read from a single sample in a study of blood T cell repertoires in COVID-19. Some clones are missing from TCRdb's copy, which holds only in-frame ones; the method was immunoSEQ multiplex PCR. The sample has roughly 67,000 clones; under 85% are singletons. The sequencing input was peripheral blood. The receptors were gathered from a woman in her forties or fifties with active or convalescent COVID-19. The CDR3 runs from the conserved cysteine through the conserved F or W. The D gene is left open where the match is weak. Clone size is given for some rows only: seen once, a few or many times, or a class if the clone is expanded.

j_gene,v_gene,d_gene,abundance,CDR3nt,CDR3aa
TRBJ2-3,TRBV10-3,-,-,TGTGCCACTCGGACTGGTGGAAGCACAGATACGCAGTATTTT,CATRTGGSTDTQYF
TRBJ2-5,TRBV5-1,-,-,TGCGCCAGCAGCCCGGAGGCGAAGACCCAGTACTTC,CASSPEAKTQYF
TRBJ1-2,TRBV3-1/TRBV3-2,TRBD1,-,TGTGCCAGCAGCCAGGCGACAGGGTCTAACTATGGCTACACCTTC,CASSQATGSNYGYTF
TRBJ2-3,TRBV27,TRBD1,-,TGTGCCAGCAGGACAGGGGCGGTAGATACGCAGTATTTT,CASRTGAVDTQYF
TRBJ2-1,TRBV30,TRBD2,once,TGTGCCTGGAGACGTAGCGGGACGCCTGAGCAGTTCTTC,CAWRRSGTPEQFF
TRBJ2-5,TRBV4-1,-,once,TGCGCCAGCAGCCCCTACGCGGAGGGAGTTGAGACCCAGTACTTC,CASSPYAEGVETQYF
TRBJ2-1,TRBV6-6,-,-,TGTGCCAGCAGTTGGGAAGGGAGGCAGTTCTTC,CASSWEGRQFF
TRBJ2-2,TRBV29-1,-,-,TGCAGCGTTGGACGGACATCGAACACCGGGGAGCTGTTTTTT,CSVGRTSNTGELFF
TRBJ2-7,TRBV29-1,-,-,TGCAGCGTTGCCGGCGGGGTTTCCTACGAGCAGTACTTC,CSVAGGVSYEQYF
TRBJ2-3,TRBV9,TRBD2,few,TGTGCCAGCAGCTCGACTAGCGGGAGGGATACGCAGTATTTT,CASSSTSGRDTQYF
TRBJ2-7,TRBV10-3,TRBD1,-,TGTGCCATCAGGGACAGGGCCGCCCTCTACGAGCAGTACTTC,CAIRDRAALYEQYF
TRBJ2-5,TRBV2,TRBD2,-,TGTGCCAGCAGTTGGGGACTAGCGGGAGGGCTAGAGACCCAGTACTTC,CASSWGLAGGLETQYF
TRBJ1-2,TRBV9,TRBD1,-,TGTGCCAGCAGCTCGTCCAGGGGGCTCGGTTACACCTTC,CASSSSRGLGYTF
TRBJ1-1,TRBV19,-,-,TGTGCCAGTAGTATGGGCCCCGGCGTGGAGGGACGTGAAGCTTTCTTT,CASSMGPGVEGREAFF
TRBJ1-1,TRBV2,-,-,TGTGCCAGCAGTGCCCTCGGACTGAGCACTGAAGCTTTCTTT,CASSALGLSTEAFF
TRBJ1-1,TRBV4-2,-,-,TGTGCCAGCAGCCAAGATAGGGGGTTTTTGAACACTGAAGCTTTCTTT,CASSQDRGFLNTEAFF
TRBJ1-6,TRBV28,-,-,TGTGCCAGCAGTTTAGAATATACGGGGTCACCCCTCCACTTT,CASSLEYTGSPLHF
TRBJ2-7,TRBV2,TRBD1,-,TGTGCCAGCAGGCGCGCCGGGACAGGGGACTACGAGCAGTACTTC,CASRRAGTGDYEQYF
TRBJ2-4,TRBV27,TRBD1,many,TGTGCCAGCAGTCTCGCCGGGAACAGGGGGGACATTCAGTACTTC,CASSLAGNRGDIQYF
TRBJ2-3,TRBV4-3,TRBD2,-,TGCGCCAGCAGCCAAGGACTAGCGGCCTCCACAGATACGCAGTATTTT,CASSQGLAASTDTQYF
TRBJ2-3,TRBV5-1,-,-,TGCGCCAGCAGCCGTTCTCCCAGAGGGACAGATACGCAGTATTTT,CASSRSPRGTDTQYF
TRBJ2-4,TRBV19,-,-,TGTGCCAGTAGTATCATCGGCGGGGCGGAGAGGTTGTCCAAAAACATTCAGTACTTC,CASSIIGGAERLSKNIQYF
TRBJ2-1,TRBV4-1,TRBD2,once,TGCGCCAGCAGCCAAGGGGGGGGGTCCTACAATGAGCAGTTCTTC,CASSQGGGSYNEQFF